These 27 T cell receptor beta chains came from one sample sequenced in a study of shared clonotypes between healthy human individuals. The table came from immunoSEQ multiplex PCR; TCRdb's copy has only in-frame clones and leaves some out. The sample holds more than 2,000,000 clones, 90% to 95% seen once. Sequenced input: naive CD4+ T cells sorted from blood. The subset: CD45RA+ positively selected. The receptors stem from a man younger than 35 in good health.

The chain combines TRBV20-1 with TRBJ1-2; D uncertain. The germline CDR1 and CDR2 sequences are DFQATT and SNEGSKA (reference sequence). This CDR3 contains 11 residues. V was cut by 6 bases and J by 9 bases, with 14 bases left in between. CDR3 DNA: TGCAGTGCCAGAACGACAAACAGCTACACCTTC. Protein: CSARTTNSYTF.

The chain employs TRBV2 and TRBJ1-5; D call uncertain. V lost 7 bases and J 1 base, leaving 14 bases between the germline ends. Per germline, CDR1 SNHLY and CDR2 FYNNEI. The CDR3 covers 15 residues. DNA for the CDR3: TGTGCCAGCACTAGAGGACCGTTAAGCAATCAGCCCCAGCATTTT. Translation gives CASTRGPLSNQPQHF.

The chain couples TRBV29-1 to TRBJ2-2; D possibly corresponds to TRBD2 (5 bases). Trimming stripped 5 bases from V and 4 bases from J, with 17 bases between. Germline V gene sequence: CDR1 SQVTM, CDR2 ANQGSEA. This CDR3 has 15 amino acids. The CDR3 nucleotides read TGCAGCGTTTCCACCCCTAGAGAGGGCACCGGGGAGCTGTTTTTT. Its translation: CSVSTPREGTGELFF.

This chain joins TRBV2 and TRBJ2-2; TRBD2 matches 9 bases. CDR1 SNHLY and CDR2 FYNNEI come from the germline V gene. The CDR3 runs 15 residues. Unmatched junction bases numbered 6, after V lost 7 bases and J lost 3 bases. The CDR3 DNA follows: TGTGCCAGCATAAGGAGCGGGGGGTACACCGGGGAGCTGTTTTTT. It encodes CASIRSGGYTGELFF.

The CDR3 loop reads CASSLGAKGGYNEQFF. CDR3 in DNA: TGTGCCAGCAGTTTAGGAGCCAAGGGAGGATACAATGAGCAGTTCTTC. The chain couples TRBV28 to TRBJ2-1; D perhaps matches TRBD2 (6 bases). The CDR3 runs 16 residues. V gave up 2 bases and J gave up 4 bases, with 15 bases separating them. The germline CDR1 and CDR2 sequences are MDHEN and SYDVKM. Looking up the rest from reference TRBV28 and TRBJ2-1 gives the full variable domain: DVKVTQSSRYLVKRTGEKVFLECVQDMDHENMFWYRQDPGLGLRLIYFSYDVKMKEKGDIPEGYSVSREKKERFSLILESASTNQTSMYLCASSLGAKGGYNEQFFGPGTRLTVL.

This clone was recorded only once. The V and J genes are TRBV10-3 and TRBJ2-7; 7 nucleotides match TRBD1. From germline, CDR1 is ENHRY and CDR2 SYGVKD. The CDR3 is 13 residues long. V lost 6 bases to trimming and J lost 2 bases; unmatched junction nucleotides: 4. The CDR3 here is CAIRRQGAYEQYF. In DNA, the CDR3 is TGTGCCATCAGGCGGCAGGGGGCCTACGAGCAGTACTTC.

The J gene is TRBJ1-5, the V gene TRBV29-1; TRBD1 might be the D (6 bases). Germline CDR1 reads SQVTM; CDR2 reads ANQGSEA. The CDR3 consists of 20 residues. Trimming shortened V by 1 base and J by 0 bases, and 25 bases separated the two germline ends. CDR3 loop: CSVEVLEGQGDWYSNQPQHF. For the CDR3, the DNA is TGCAGCGTTGAAGTCCTTGAGGGACAAGGAGATTGGTATAGCAATCAGCCCCAGCATTTT.

The chain employs TRBV2 and TRBJ2-1; perhaps TRBD2 as D (6 bases). Trimming pared 6 bases from V and 7 bases from J, leaving 13 bases between. CDR3 length equals 13 residues. Germline CDR1 is SNHLY and CDR2 is FYNNEI. The CDR3 sequence is CASSPDGGNEQFF. The CDR3 DNA reads as TGTGCCAGCAGCCCAGACGGGGGAAATGAGCAGTTCTTC.

This clone was detected once. The chain carries TRBV11-2 and TRBJ2-3; no reliable D call. Trimming pared 0 bases from V and 0 bases from J, leaving 10 bases between. Germline loops: CDR1 SGHAT, CDR2 FQNNGV. The CDR3 extends over 16 amino acids. CDR3 residues: CASSLEAALSTDTQYF. CDR3 sequence (DNA): TGTGCCAGCAGCTTAGAGGCAGCGCTAAGCACAGATACGCAGTATTTT.

V is TRBV7-2 and J is TRBJ2-3; a weak D match, TRBD2 (6 bases). The V end was cut by 7 bases, the J end by 5 bases, with 13 bases between. Germline values: CDR1 SGHTA, CDR2 FQGNSA. The length of the CDR3 is 13 residues. CDR3 protein: CASIPGRLDTQYF. In DNA form, the CDR3 reads TGTGCCAGCATCCCCGGGAGACTAGATACGCAGTATTTT.

This chain links TRBV5-1 with TRBJ2-2; 7 bases fit TRBD2. The CDR3 contains 18 residues. Germline CDR1 and CDR2: SGHRS and YFSETQ. V shed 4 bases and J 1 base; nucleotides not matched to a gene: 13. The CDR3: CASSNSLLSSGNTGELFF. The CDR3 region has the DNA TGCGCCAGCAGCAACTCCCTCCTTTCTAGCGGGAACACCGGGGAGCTGTTTTTT.

The CDR3 here is CASSPRGARETQYF. The CDR3 nucleotides are TGTGCCAGCTCACCACGGGGGGCGCGGGAGACCCAGTACTTC. J is TRBJ2-5 and V is TRBV18; either TRBD1 or TRBD2 may fit D (6 bases each). V gave up 1 base and J gave up 5 bases, with 11 bases separating them. The CDR3 totals 14 residues. CDR1 is KGHSH and CDR2 is LQKENI in the germline V gene.

The rearrangement joins TRBV11-2 to TRBJ1-6, with a weak D call TRBD1 (5 bases). CDR1 and CDR2 (germline): SGHAT, FQNNGV. The CDR3 has 16 residues. The V end lost 2 bases, the J end lost 3 bases, and 11 bases lay between the germline ends. CDR3 protein: CASSLYGTFYNSPLHF. For the CDR3, the DNA is TGTGCCAGCAGCTTATACGGGACCTTCTATAATTCACCCCTCCACTTT.

V is TRBV5-6 and J is TRBJ2-5; 7 positions agree with TRBD1. CDR1 is SGHDT, CDR2 YYEEEE, per germline. J lost 2 bases, V lost 3 bases, and 7 bases had no gene match. The CDR3 covers 15 residues. The CDR3 sequence: CASSSLGTAQETQYF. DNA for the CDR3: TGTGCCAGCAGCTCACTCGGGACAGCTCAAGAGACCCAGTACTTC.

This chain connects TRBV6-6 to TRBJ2-7; 8 bases line up with TRBD2. The CDR3 has 14 residues. Germline trimming cut 8 bases from V and 5 bases from J; bases unmatched to any gene: 11. Germline V gene data show CDR1 as MNHNY and CDR2 as SVGAGI (reference sequence). The CDR3 coding sequence is TGTGCCAGCGGGAGGTCAGCGGGGGCCCACGAGCAGTACTTC. Amino acids: CASGRSAGAHEQYF.

The rearrangement uses TRBV11-2 and TRBJ2-3, with D uncertain. CDR1 is SGHAT and CDR2 is FQNNGV in the germline V gene. The germline V and J ends were trimmed by 5 bases and 5 bases, with 23 bases remaining between them. The CDR3 totals 17 residues. CDR3: CASSLTGGRNYEDTQYF. The CDR3 nucleotides are TGTGCCAGCAGCCTTACCGGCGGCCGGAACTACGAAGATACGCAGTATTTT.

The chain uses TRBV5-8 and TRBJ2-1, with 7 bases identical to TRBD2. V lost 5 bases, J lost 5 bases, and 10 bases stayed unmatched. The CDR3 is 15 residues long. The germline gives CDR1 SGHTS, CDR2 YDEGEE. CDR3 sequence reads: CASSSGTMLNNEQFF. The CDR3 DNA reads as TGTGCCAGCAGTTCCGGGACTATGCTAAACAATGAGCAGTTCTTC.

In this sample, this clone turned up a few times. V is TRBV18 and J is TRBJ1-2; D is possibly TRBD1 (5 bases). This CDR3 is 14 amino acids long. V was trimmed by 2 bases and J by 6 bases, leaving 13 bases between them. In germline, CDR1 is KGHSH, CDR2 LQKENI. The CDR3 DNA sequence: TGTGCCAGCTCACCATCGGCAGGGAAGGATGGCTACACCTTC. Its translation: CASSPSAGKDGYTF.

The rearrangement joins TRBV7-2 to TRBJ2-7; TRBD1 agrees at 7 bases. The CDR3 consists of 14 residues. Trimming cost V 4 bases and J 2 bases; bases outside gene matches: 5. CDR1 is SGHTA and CDR2 is FQGNSA in the germline V gene. CDR3 region: CASSSATGPYEQYF. CDR3 in DNA: TGTGCCAGCAGCTCGGCGACAGGGCCCTACGAGCAGTACTTC. The complete variable domain, with remaining parts taken from reference TRBV7-2 and TRBJ2-7, reads GAGVSQSPSNKVTEKGKDVELRCDPISGHTALYWYRQSLGQGLEFLIYFQGNSAPDKSGLPSDRFSAERTGGSVSTLTIQRTQQEDSAVYLCASSSATGPYEQYFGPGTRLTVT.

As for this clone: At the DNA level, this CDR3 is encoded by other sequences in the same sample as well. The V and J genes are TRBV7-2 and TRBJ1-1; 8 bases are a match to TRBD1. Trimming removed 0 bases from V and 0 bases from J; junction bases left unmatched: 0. CDR3 length: 15 residues. Germline lookup yields CDR1 SGHTA and CDR2 FQGNSA. CDR3 protein: CASSLAGQVNTEAFF. DNA of the CDR3: TGTGCCAGCAGCTTAGCGGGACAGGTGAACACTGAAGCTTTCTTT.

J is TRBJ2-6 and V is TRBV7-9; D gene ambiguous. The germline V and J ends were trimmed by 1 base and 2 bases, with 15 bases remaining between them. The CDR3 is 18 residues long. Germline V gives CDR1 SEHNR, CDR2 FQNEAQ (reference sequence). As DNA, the CDR3 is TGTGCCAGCAGCTTAGTCGGTCTGGGATCCCCTGGGGCCAACGTCCTGACTTTC. Translation: CASSLVGLGSPGANVLTF.

The chain carries TRBV6-1 and TRBJ1-2; 7 bases map to TRBD1. CDR3 length equals 11 residues. Germline lookup yields CDR1 MNHNS and CDR2 SASEGT. The junction had 9 bases not matched to a gene; V was cut back by 6 bases and J by 14 bases. CDR3 loop: CASSLITGVTF. The CDR3 DNA is TGTGCCAGCAGCCTGATCACAGGGGTAACCTTC.

This clone was observed a handful of times. CDR3 nucleotide sequence: TGTGCCAGCAGCCTGGGGCCCACTGAAGCTTTCTTT. It yields the protein CASSLGPTEAFF. V is TRBV7-9 and J is TRBJ1-1, with a weak D call TRBD1 (5 bases). Germline CDR1 SEHNR, CDR2 FQNEAQ (reference sequence). V was shortened by 5 bases and J by 4 bases, with 8 bases between the two germline ends. CDR3 length equals 12 residues. Filled out from reference TRBV7-9 and TRBJ1-1, the complete variable domain reads DTGVSQNPRHKITKRGQNVTFRCDPISEHNRLYWYRQTLGQGPEFLTYFQNEAQLEKSRLLSDRFSAERPKGSFSTLEIQRTEQGDSAMYLCASSLGPTEAFFGQGTRLTVV.

The V call is TRBV18, the J call TRBJ2-2; D is ambiguous. Germline lookup yields CDR1 KGHSH and CDR2 LQKENI. The CDR3 length is 15 residues. The V end was cut by 2 bases, the J end by 0 bases, with 7 bases between. CDR3 bases: TGTGCCAGCTCACCATTGCCAACGAACACCGGGGAGCTGTTTTTT. Encoded protein: CASSPLPTNTGELFF.

The V gene is TRBV27, the J gene TRBJ1-4; D unresolved. V shed 1 base and J shed 10 bases, with 10 bases lying between them. Germline V gives CDR1 MNHEY, CDR2 SMNVEV (reference sequence). This CDR3 has 13 residues. The CDR3 DNA reads TGTGCCAGCAGTTTATTAGGACGGACAAAACTGTTTTTT. Protein product: CASSLLGRTKLFF.

V usage is TRBV6-5 and J usage is TRBJ2-5; tentatively, D is TRBD1 or TRBD2 (5 bases each). Trimming stripped 2 bases from V and 2 bases from J, with 9 bases between. Germline V gene lookup returns CDR1 MNHEY and CDR2 SVGAGI. CDR3 size: 14 residues. The CDR3 spells CASSYGDGQETQYF. CDR3 bases: TGTGCCAGCAGTTACGGGGACGGGCAAGAGACCCAGTACTTC.

The chain uses TRBV5-1 and TRBJ1-4; the D gene is possibly TRBD1 (5 bases). CDR3 length: 15 residues. Trimming shortened V by 0 bases and J by 5 bases, and 11 bases separated the two germline ends. The germline V gene has CDR1 SGHRS and CDR2 YFSETQ. The CDR3 DNA reads as TGCGCCAGCAGCTTGGCTGGGACGCAAAATGAAAAACTGTTTTTT. Its translation: CASSLAGTQNEKLFF.